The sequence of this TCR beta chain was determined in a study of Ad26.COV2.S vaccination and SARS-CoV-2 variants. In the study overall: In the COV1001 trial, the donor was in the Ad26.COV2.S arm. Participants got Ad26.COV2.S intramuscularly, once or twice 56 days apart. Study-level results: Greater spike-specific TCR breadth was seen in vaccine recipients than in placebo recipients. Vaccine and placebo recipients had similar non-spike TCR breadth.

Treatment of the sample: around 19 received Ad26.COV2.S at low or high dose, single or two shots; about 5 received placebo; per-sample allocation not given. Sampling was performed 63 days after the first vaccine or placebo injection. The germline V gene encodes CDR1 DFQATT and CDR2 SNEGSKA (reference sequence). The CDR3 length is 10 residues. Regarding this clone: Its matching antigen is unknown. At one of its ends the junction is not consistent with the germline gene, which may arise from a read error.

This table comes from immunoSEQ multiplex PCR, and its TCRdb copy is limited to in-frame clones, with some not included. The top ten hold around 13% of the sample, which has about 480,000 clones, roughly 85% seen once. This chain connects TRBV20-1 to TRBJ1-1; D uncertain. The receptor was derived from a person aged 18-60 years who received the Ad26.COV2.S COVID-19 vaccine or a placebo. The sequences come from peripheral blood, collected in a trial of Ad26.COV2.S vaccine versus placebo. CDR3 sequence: CSARDREAFF. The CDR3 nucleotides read TGCAGTGCGAGAGACCGCGAAGCTTTCTTT.